The source of this T cell receptor (beta chain) is a study of blood T cell repertoires in COVID-19. Study-level background: The study drew acute and convalescent COVID-19 samples from the United States, Italy and Spain.

Recruits, aged roughly 18 to 90 years, lived in 24 US areas. Resolution of symptoms, clearance, or two negative PCRs was present in recovered Cohort 3 donors. TCRdb's table, derived via immunoSEQ multiplex PCR, lists solely in-frame clones and lacks some. The sample comprises more than 400,000 clones, 80% to 95% of which are singletons, and under 0.7% rests with the top ten. The receptor's source is a young man who had recovered from COVID-19. The sequenced material came from PBMCs or T cells enriched from blood (not recorded which).

Here the CDR3 DNA reads TGCGCCAGCAGCCAAAGGTACACGGAGACCTACGAGCAGTACTTC. It specifies CASSQRYTETYEQYF. J is TRBJ2-7 and V is TRBV4-1; D ambiguous. V was pared by 2 bases and J by 2 bases, with 13 bases between. This CDR3 comprises 15 residues. CDR1 and CDR2 (germline): MGHRA, YSYEKL.